This T cell receptor beta chain was identified during a study of blood T cell repertoires in COVID-19. Study background: The origin of the acute and convalescent COVID-19 samples was the United States, Italy and Spain. Nucleic acid was either cDNA or gDNA, and it came from T cells, B-cell-depleted T cells, or PBMCs.

Germline V CDR1 and CDR2: MDHEN, SYDVKM. With V trimmed by 5 bases and J by 0 bases, 4 bases remained unmatched. This CDR3 spans 17 amino acids. Methods used by the authors: Nucleated cell counts were estimated from reference gene primer amplification. Produced via immunoSEQ multiplex PCR; TCRdb's table is partial and in-frame only. The DNA gave D and trimming, while V, J and clone size come from that table. Seen here are 80,000 to 100,000 clones, over 75% observed once, and the top ten hold less than 4.5%. The V call is TRBV28, the J call TRBJ2-6; 10 bases map to TRBD1. The receptor was isolated from a man in his 60s with acute or convalescent COVID-19. The specimen sequenced was peripheral blood. Written as DNA, the CDR3 is TGTGCCAGCAGTACCAGGACAGGGGGCTCTGGGGCCAACGTCCTGACTTTC. Protein sequence: CASSTRTGGSGANVLTF.